These 30 T cell receptor beta chains were all obtained from the same sample, sequenced in a study of blood T cell repertoires in COVID-19. The protocol was immunoSEQ multiplex PCR, while the TCRdb copy is restricted to in-frame clones and leaves out a portion. The repertoire holds over 80,000 clones, 88% seen once, with about 6.7% in the top ten. Sequencing was done on a sample of peripheral blood. These receptors originate from a man between 70 and 80 years old with acute or convalescent COVID-19.

Written as DNA, the CDR3 is TGCGCCAGCAGCGCCCAAACAGGGCCGACTGGAAACACCATATATTTT. Protein: CASSAQTGPTGNTIYF. J is TRBJ1-3 and V is TRBV5-1; possible D gene TRBD1, 6 bases. V was shortened by 4 bases and J by 2 bases, with 16 bases between the two germline ends. The CDR3 totals 16 residues. Germline V gene data show CDR1 as SGHRS and CDR2 as YFSETQ. The full variable domain, in which reference TRBV5-1 and TRBJ1-3 provide the parts outside the CDR3, is KAGVTQTPRYLIKTRGQQVTLSCSPISGHRSVSWYQQTPGQGLQFLFEYFSETQRNKGNFPGRFSGRQFSNSRSEMNVSTLELGDSALYLCASSAQTGPTGNTIYFGEGSWLTVV.

The rearrangement links TRBV7-3 to TRBJ2-1, with 9 bases aligning to TRBD1. The V and J ends lost 2 bases and 9 bases, in that order; junction bases with no gene match: 8. Germline V gene lookup returns CDR1 SGHTA and CDR2 FQGTGA. This CDR3 comprises 15 residues. The chain's CDR3 is CASSLLGQGITEQFF. The CDR3 bases are TGTGCCAGCAGCTTATTGGGACAGGGTATCACTGAGCAGTTCTTC.

The chain is built from TRBV9 and TRBJ2-3, with D possibly being TRBD2 (6 bases). The CDR3 is 15 residues long. CDR1 is SGDLS and CDR2 is YYNGEE in the germline V gene. The germline V and J ends were trimmed by 0 bases and 7 bases, with 15 bases remaining between them. CDR3 nucleotides: TGTGCCAGCAGCGTAGGTCCGGGAGTGATGTATACGCAGTATTTT. It yields the protein CASSVGPGVMYTQYF.

This clone was counted a single time. This chain connects TRBV5-4 to TRBJ2-7; D uncertain. Trimming took off 2 bases at V and 1 base at J, with 13 bases between the two ends. Germline-derived CDR1 and CDR2 are SGHNT and YYREEE (reference sequence). The CDR3 consists of 15 residues. As DNA, the CDR3 is TGTGCCAGCAGCTTAAAACAAGAACCGTCCTACGAGCAGTACTTC. Translation: CASSLKQEPSYEQYF.

The gene calls are TRBV5-8 and TRBJ1-3, with TRBD1 as a possible D gene (6 bases). Between the trimmed V and J ends, which lost 0 bases and 3 bases, there was a span of 13 bases. The length of the CDR3 is 16 residues. The germline V gene has CDR1 SGHTS and CDR2 YDEGEE. CDR3 coding DNA: TGTGCCAGCAGCTTGGGTGACAGGCTTGGTGGAAACACCATATATTTT. This translates into CASSLGDRLGGNTIYF.

The V and J genes are TRBV28 and TRBJ1-2, with 10 bases identical to TRBD1. Germline values: CDR1 MDHEN, CDR2 SYDVKM. The length of the CDR3 is 15 residues. Trimming took 3 bases from V and 4 from J; bases not matched to a gene: 5. The CDR3, as DNA: TGTGCCAGCAGTTTCCCCGGGACAGGGGCCTATGGCTACACCTTC. It is translated as CASSFPGTGAYGYTF.

The J gene is TRBJ2-3, the V gene TRBV21-1; the tabulated D call, TRBD2, remains unverified against the DNA. TRBV21-1 is termed a pseudogene. The CDR3 consists of 20 residues. The CDR3 here is CASSMWGSTSGRVFTDTQYF. CDR3 DNA sequence: TGTGCCAGCAGCATGTGGGGGAGTACTAGCGGGAGGGTCTTCACAGATACGCAGTATTTT.

J is TRBJ2-1 and V is TRBV7-9; the match to TRBD2 covers 9 bases. The V segment lost 5 bases and the J segment 8 bases; nucleotides outside the gene matches: 16. CDR3 length: 17 amino acids. Germline V lookup: CDR1 SEHNR, CDR2 FQNEAQ (reference sequence). CDR3: CASSLSKAGGIDDEQFF. CDR3 DNA sequence: TGTGCCAGCAGCCTGAGTAAAGCGGGAGGAATTGACGATGAGCAGTTCTTC. Full variable domain (outside the CDR3, taken from reference TRBV7-9 and TRBJ2-1): DTGVSQNPRHKITKRGQNVTFRCDPISEHNRLYWYRQTLGQGPEFLTYFQNEAQLEKSRLLSDRFSAERPKGSFSTLEIQRTEQGDSAMYLCASSLSKAGGIDDEQFFGPGTRLTVL.

This chain joins TRBV5-6 and TRBJ2-1; TRBD2 is a possible D gene (7 bases). The CDR3 has 17 amino acids. Germline V gives CDR1 SGHDT, CDR2 YYEEEE. V was clipped by 4 bases and J by 9 bases, with 26 bases between them. The chain's CDR3 is CASSLPGGGARYGEQFF. The CDR3 DNA reads as TGTGCCAGCAGCCTACCGGGTGGGGGGGCCAGATACGGTGAGCAGTTCTTC.

This CDR3 reads CASSIRRQVSNQPQHF. In DNA, the CDR3 is TGTGCCAGTAGTATAAGGAGGCAGGTTAGCAATCAGCCCCAGCATTTT. The chain recombines TRBV19 with TRBJ1-5; D gene uncertain. V was cut by 2 bases and J by 0 bases, with 11 bases left in between. The germline CDR1 and CDR2 sequences are LNHDA and SQIVND (reference sequence). The CDR3 spans 16 residues. The full variable domain, with the rest looked up from reference TRBV19 and TRBJ1-5, is DGGITQSPKYLFRKEGQNVTLSCEQNLNHDAMYWYRQDPGQGLRLIYYSQIVNDFQKGDIAEGYSVSREKKESFPLTVTSAQKNPTAFYLCASSIRRQVSNQPQHFGDGTRLSIL.

The gene calls are TRBV7-2 and TRBJ2-7; a possible D gene is TRBD2 (6 bases). Trimming pared 8 bases from V and 6 bases from J, leaving 20 bases between. CDR3 length: 14 residues. Germline values: CDR1 SGHTA, CDR2 FQGNSA. The CDR3 reads CASRVGLAGGEQYF. The CDR3 region has the DNA TGTGCCAGCCGGGTCGGTTTGGCCGGGGGCGAGCAGTACTTC.

The chain links TRBV10-3 to TRBJ1-2; 7 bases are shared with TRBD1. In germline, CDR1 is ENHRY, CDR2 SYGVKD. The CDR3 is 14 amino acids. The J segment lost 5 bases and the V segment lost 5 bases, leaving 8 bases of the junction unmatched. The CDR3 loop reads CAISSQVQGYGYTF. The CDR3 DNA sequence: TGTGCCATCAGTTCCCAAGTACAGGGGTATGGCTACACCTTC.

The rearrangement uses TRBV6-2 or TRBV6-3 and TRBJ2-7; 9 bases align to TRBD1. J gave up 1 base and V 6 bases, and 13 bases lay outside the gene matches. CDR3 length: 17 residues. Germline-derived CDR1 and CDR2 are MNHEY and SVGEGT. The CDR3 bases are TGTGCCAGCAGCACCGGGACAGGGAACGCACCTTCCTACGAGCAGTACTTC. Its translation is CASSTGTGNAPSYEQYF.

CDR3 DNA sequence: TGTGCCAGCAGCTTGGGGCCGGGGGAAGGGCACACCGGGGAGCTGTTTTTT. It is translated as CASSLGPGEGHTGELFF. V usage is TRBV5-4 and J usage is TRBJ2-2, with D possibly being TRBD2 (6 bases). The ends were cut back, 0 bases at V and 3 bases at J, with 15 bases in the middle. Germline V lookup: CDR1 SGHNT, CDR2 YYREEE (reference sequence). The CDR3 has 17 residues.

The chain uses TRBV7-9 and TRBJ2-7; D remains unclear. Germline CDR1 and CDR2: SEHNR and FQNEAQ (reference sequence). This CDR3 is built from 14 residues. Trimming pared 1 base from V and 7 bases from J, leaving 14 bases between. The CDR3 region is CASSLEQAFVEQYF. The CDR3 DNA sequence: TGTGCCAGCAGCTTAGAGCAAGCGTTCGTGGAGCAGTACTTC.

This chain uses TRBV11-2 with TRBJ2-7; TRBD2 matches at 11 bases. This CDR3 comprises 19 residues. With 3 bases clipped from V and 4 bases from J, the junction kept 17 bases outside the gene matches. Germline values: CDR1 SGHAT, CDR2 FQNNGV. The CDR3 is CASSLGTSGSLIRAYEQYF. The CDR3 DNA is TGTGCCAGCAGCTTGGGAACTAGCGGGAGTCTTATTAGGGCTTACGAGCAGTACTTC.

The rearrangement joins TRBV4-2 to TRBJ2-2, with a weak D call TRBD2 (7 bases). CDR3 length: 16 amino acids. The V gene's germline CDR1 is LGHNA and CDR2 YNFKEQ. Trimming cost V 2 bases and J 0 bases, with 10 bases left between them. CDR3 region: CASSQSGTTNTGELFF. CDR3 in DNA: TGTGCCAGCAGCCAAAGCGGGACAACGAACACCGGGGAGCTGTTTTTT.

This chain uses TRBV27 with TRBJ2-7, with 8 bases matching TRBD1. Germline-derived CDR1 and CDR2 are MNHEY and SMNVEV (reference sequence). The CDR3 has 17 amino acids. V shed 7 bases and J 3 bases; nucleotides not matched to a gene: 17. For the CDR3, the DNA is TGTGCCAGCACTCAACGGGCAGGGGGCCTATCTTACTACGAGCAGTACTTC. Translating gives CASTQRAGGLSYYEQYF.

The rearrangement uses TRBV30 and TRBJ2-2, with a tentative D call TRBD2 (6 bases). Looked up from germline, CDR1 is GTSNPN and CDR2 is SVGIG (reference sequence). V lost 0 bases and J lost 0, with 14 bases in between. There are 17 residues in the CDR3. CDR3 nucleotide sequence: TGTGCCTGGAGTGTCCAAAGGGGACTTACGAACACCGGGGAGCTGTTTTTT. Protein sequence: CAWSVQRGLTNTGELFF.

The rearrangement links TRBV6-5 to TRBJ1-2; the D gene is possibly TRBD1 (6 bases). The CDR3 runs 16 residues. CDR1 MNHEY and CDR2 SVGAGI come from the germline V gene. V lost 0 bases, J lost 4 bases, and 15 bases lay in between. CDR3 amino acids: CASSYSLGARGYGYTF. As DNA, the CDR3 is TGTGCCAGCAGTTACTCTTTGGGGGCGCGAGGCTATGGCTACACCTTC.

Points on this clone: The junction does not match germline at one end; this may be a read error. The chain uses TRBV7-2 and TRBJ2-7; 16 bases fit TRBD2. This CDR3 has 13 residues. Germline CDR1 reads SGHTA; CDR2 reads FQGNSA. The CDR3 bases are TGTGCCAGCAGCGTCGGGACTAGCGGGAGGGCTACCTTC. Protein sequence: CASSVGTSGRATF.

This clone was observed a single time. The CDR3 nucleotides are TGTGCCAGCCGGGGGGGCAATGAGCAGTTCTTC. Translated: CASRGGNEQFF. The chain recombines TRBV28 with TRBJ2-1; 8 nucleotides align to TRBD2. The V gene's germline CDR1 is MDHEN and CDR2 SYDVKM. V dropped 8 bases and J dropped 6; count of bases not matched to a gene: 0. This CDR3 is built from 11 residues.

This chain links TRBV19 with TRBJ2-7; 11 bases agree with TRBD2. Trimming at V came to 6 bases and at J to 1 base, leaving 5 bases not matched to a gene. CDR1 is LNHDA and CDR2 is SQIVND in the germline V gene (reference sequence). The CDR3 covers 15 residues. The CDR3 nucleotides read TGTGCCAGTAGCTTGGCTAGCGGGGGGTCCTACGAGCAGTACTTC. This sequence encodes CASSLASGGSYEQYF.

The CDR3 here is CASSLYGTGGSQPQHF. CDR3 in DNA: TGTGCCAGCAGCTTGTACGGGACAGGGGGTAGTCAGCCCCAGCATTTT. The chain employs TRBV5-5 and TRBJ1-5; 11 bases are shared with TRBD1. Trimming at V came to 1 base and at J to 6 bases, leaving 6 bases not matched to a gene. Germline V lookup: CDR1 SGHKS, CDR2 YYEKEE (reference sequence). This CDR3 has 16 amino acids.

This chain uses TRBV3-1 (or the pseudogene TRBV3-2) with TRBJ2-3, with 8 bases identical to TRBD2. The CDR3 sequence is 16 residues long. CDR1 and CDR2 (germline): LGHDT, YNNKEL (reference sequence). V shed 1 base and J 1 base; nucleotides not matched to a gene: 4. The CDR3 nucleotides read TGTGCCAGCAGCCAAGGTCTCGGGGGGGGCACAGATACGCAGTATTTT. It translates to CASSQGLGGGTDTQYF.

The gene calls are TRBV5-1 and TRBJ2-7; D not resolved. The CDR3 contains 16 residues. CDR1 SGHRS and CDR2 YFSETQ come from the germline V gene. Trimming took 1 base from V and 3 from J, leaving 17 bases between them. This chain's CDR3 is CASSLNVGSSYYEQYF. The CDR3 DNA sequence: TGCGCCAGCAGCTTGAATGTTGGTTCCTCCTACTACGAGCAGTACTTC.

The genes are TRBV6-5 and TRBJ2-7; 7 bases are shared with TRBD1. V lost 10 bases, J lost 1 base, and 10 bases stayed unmatched. The CDR3 is made up of 14 amino acids. Germline CDR1 MNHEY, CDR2 SVGAGI. CDR3 in amino acids: CATHRDRTSYEQYF. CDR3 in DNA: TGTGCCACCCACCGGGACAGAACTTCCTACGAGCAGTACTTC.

The gene calls are TRBV5-6 and TRBJ2-1; 7 bases agree with TRBD2. After removal of 4 bases from V and 7 bases from J, the junction contained 8 bases not matched to a gene. The CDR3 runs 14 residues. Germline V gene lookup returns CDR1 SGHDT and CDR2 YYEEEE. The CDR3 here is CASSTSGVGNEQFF. The CDR3 bases are TGTGCCAGCAGCACCAGCGGGGTGGGAAATGAGCAGTTCTTC.

The chain carries TRBV19 and TRBJ1-1; D is perhaps TRBD1 (5 bases). The CDR3 contains 14 residues. The germline CDR1 and CDR2 sequences are LNHDA and SQIVND (reference sequence). V shed 5 bases and J shed 11 bases, with 21 bases lying between them. CDR3 DNA: TGTGCCAGTAGTCGCTTGGGGGGAGGGGCGATTGCTTTCTTT. Residues: CASSRLGGGAIAFF.

This sequence joins TRBV19 and TRBJ2-1; D possibly corresponds to TRBD1 (6 bases). V was trimmed by 5 bases and J by 7 bases, leaving 21 bases between them. Germline V gives CDR1 LNHDA, CDR2 SQIVND (reference sequence). The CDR3 length is 16 residues. The CDR3 coding sequence is TGTGCCAGTAGTCTCCGGACAGTACGTTTGGGGAATGAGCAGTTCTTC. The encoded protein is CASSLRTVRLGNEQFF.